The clone carrying this TCR beta chain turned up a few times. The antigen remains undetermined. These data originate in a study of OX40 agonist ivuxolimab in advanced cancers. Study-level information: The study treated patients with ivuxolimab, an agonistic anti-OX40 (CD134) antibody. The group had a mean age of around 60 years, ranged from 23 to 79, and was around 86% male.

Trimming shortened V by 3 bases and J by 11 bases, and 14 bases separated the two germline ends. Germline CDR1 and CDR2: KGHSH and LQKENI. The CDR3 is 14 amino acids. The data were produced by immunoSEQ multiplex PCR, yet TCRdb's version contains in-frame clones alone and is incomplete. The sample has some 130,000 clones, roughly 91% seen once. General study findings and limits: No determination was made of the antigen specificity of the expanded peripheral T cells.

The source is an adult with an advanced solid tumor such as melanoma, head and neck, liver or kidney cancer. The chain uses TRBV18 and TRBJ1-6; D perhaps matches TRBD1 (5 bases). The material was CD4+ or CD8+ T cells sorted from blood, obtained in a trial of the OX40 agonist ivuxolimab. CDR3 in amino acids: CASSPDQGLPPLHF. Here the CDR3 DNA reads TGTGCCAGCTCACCGGATCAGGGCCTCCCACCCCTCCACTTT. Full variable domain (rest looked up from reference TRBV18 and TRBJ1-6): NAGVMQNPRHLVRRRGQEARLRCSPMKGHSHVYWYRQLPEEGLKFMVYLQKENIIDESGMPKERFSAEFPKEGPSILRIQQVVRGDSAAYFCASSPDQGLPPLHFGNGTRLTVT.